The next 17 T cell receptor beta chains were all read from a single sample in a study of cytomegalovirus exposure and HLA in healthy donors. The study ran its PCR with 60 Vbeta and 13 Jbeta primers. Assay used: immunoSEQ multiplex PCR; TCRdb lists only in-frame clones, some missing. This table holds around 150,000 clones, 78% found once. Sequencing was performed on PBMCs. These receptors were obtained from a woman between 35 and 50 years old in good health and CMV-seronegative.

The rearrangement uses TRBV7-3 and TRBJ1-2; TRBD1 matches 8 bases. V lost 2 bases to trimming and J lost 10 bases; unmatched junction nucleotides: 6. The CDR3 sequence is 13 residues long. Germline-derived CDR1 and CDR2 are SGHTA and FQGTGA. CDR3 DNA: TGTGCCAGCAGCTTAGGACAGGGACGTGACTACACCTTC. Translation gives CASSLGQGRDYTF.

The chain has TRBV6-7 and TRBJ1-1; D is ambiguous. TRBV6-7 is reported as an ORF; its role is uncertain. Trimming pared 6 bases from V and 1 base from J, leaving 9 bases between. This CDR3 is 13 amino acids long. This CDR3 reads CASSQRGNTEAFF. CDR3 nucleotides: TGTGCCAGCAGCCAACGAGGGAACACTGAAGCTTTCTTT.

V and J are TRBV7-2 and TRBJ1-1, with D perhaps matching TRBD1 (5 bases). The CDR3 runs to 16 residues. The V and J ends lost 6 bases and 1 base respectively, with 18 bases between them. Germline values: CDR1 SGHTA, CDR2 FQGNSA. The DNA of the CDR3 is TGTGCCAGCAGAGGGGAGGGATTACTCCAGAACACTGAAGCTTTCTTT. Translated, it gives CASRGEGLLQNTEAFF.

V and J are TRBV5-8 and TRBJ2-3, with 10 bases aligning to TRBD1. Germline CDR1 reads SGHTS; CDR2 reads YDEGEE. J lost 0 bases, V lost 4 bases, and 5 bases had no gene match. CDR3 length: 16 residues. This CDR3 is CASSTGTGVSTDTQYF. The CDR3, as DNA: TGTGCCAGCAGCACCGGGACAGGGGTTAGCACAGATACGCAGTATTTT.

The V and J genes are TRBV7-2 and TRBJ1-5; maybe TRBD1 (5 bases). V was clipped by 6 bases and J by 6 bases, with 12 bases between them. Germline CDR1 reads SGHTA; CDR2 reads FQGNSA. The CDR3 loop spans 13 amino acids. CDR3 loop: CASSGGWGQPQHF. CDR3 in DNA: TGTGCCAGCAGTGGGGGGTGGGGTCAGCCCCAGCATTTT.

This clone has just a few counts. The genes are TRBV28 and TRBJ1-2; TRBD1 aligns across 7 bases. This CDR3 region has 16 residues. V was pared by 4 bases and J by 4 bases, with 12 bases of the junction left unmatched. Germline-derived CDR1 and CDR2 are MDHEN and SYDVKM. In DNA form, the CDR3 reads TGTGCCAGCAGTTCGGCAGGGGGGATTAATTCCTATGGCTACACCTTC. This gives the protein CASSSAGGINSYGYTF.

This rearrangement joins TRBV5-1 to TRBJ2-7; 7 bases fit TRBD1. Trimming cost V 3 bases and J 2 bases; bases outside gene matches: 17. The length of the CDR3 is 18 residues. Germline CDR1 and CDR2: SGHRS and YFSETQ. The CDR3 DNA is TGCGCCAGCAGCTCCCTTTTGGGGGACAGTGGTCGGGCCTACGAGCAGTACTTC. It yields the protein CASSSLLGDSGRAYEQYF.

This clone was observed a single time. The chain employs TRBV19 and TRBJ1-2, with 11 bases matching TRBD1. Looked up from germline, CDR1 is LNHDA and CDR2 is SQIVND (reference sequence). The CDR3 length is 13 residues. The J segment lost 7 bases and the V segment lost 3 bases, leaving 1 base of the junction unmatched. The CDR3 DNA follows: TGTGCCAGTAGTATGGGGACAGGGGGTGGCTACACCTTC. Translation gives CASSMGTGGGYTF.

J is TRBJ1-5 and V is TRBV7-8; no firm D call. Trimming removed 1 base at V and 5 bases at J, with 9 bases between. The CDR3 consists of 14 residues. Germline loops: CDR1 SGHVS, CDR2 FQNEAQ. The CDR3 loop is CASSLGLDYQPQHF. The CDR3 DNA follows: TGTGCCAGCAGCTTAGGGTTAGACTATCAGCCCCAGCATTTT.

This chain uses TRBV6-5 with TRBJ1-1; 10 nucleotides line up with TRBD1. CDR3 length: 15 amino acids. J gave up 0 bases and V 5 bases, and 3 bases lay outside the gene matches. CDR1 and CDR2 (germline): MNHEY, SVGAGI. CDR3 bases: TGTGCCAGCAGTAAGACAGGGGGCCTGAACACTGAAGCTTTCTTT. This codes for CASSKTGGLNTEAFF.

The chain couples TRBV19 to TRBJ1-3; D is possibly TRBD1 (5 bases). This CDR3 region has 15 residues. Germline V gene sequence: CDR1 LNHDA, CDR2 SQIVND (reference sequence). Deletions cut 6 bases from V and 2 bases from J, with 14 bases between. The CDR3 sequence: CASRLDRAPGNTIYF. CDR3 sequence (DNA): TGTGCCAGTAGGCTCGACAGAGCCCCTGGAAACACCATATATTTT.

The chain carries TRBV5-5 and TRBJ1-1; no definite D call. From germline, CDR1 is SGHKS and CDR2 YYEKEE (reference sequence). V lost 2 bases and J lost 7, with 6 bases in between. CDR3 size: 11 residues. CDR3 sequence (DNA): TGTGCCAGCAGCTTATACGGTGAAGCTTTCTTT. This sequence encodes CASSLYGEAFF.

The rearrangement joins TRBV28 to TRBJ2-5; TRBD1 matches 11 bases. CDR1 and CDR2 from the germline V gene are MDHEN and SYDVKM. V lost 6 bases and J lost 2; bases outside the gene matches: 2. This CDR3 contains 14 residues. The CDR3 reads CASRGTGGQETQYF. The CDR3 DNA reads TGTGCCAGCAGAGGGACAGGGGGTCAAGAGACCCAGTACTTC.

The chain carries TRBV2 and TRBJ1-4; no clear D gene. CDR1 is SNHLY and CDR2 is FYNNEI in the germline V gene. V was pared by 3 bases and J by 0 bases, with 17 bases between. The CDR3 contains 18 residues. This chain's CDR3 is CASSESGGLLTTNEKLFF. The CDR3 nucleotides read TGTGCCAGCAGTGAGTCGGGCGGACTTCTGACAACTAATGAAAAACTGTTTTTT.

The rearrangement links TRBV7-3 to TRBJ2-1; 10 bases are shared with TRBD1. Germline loops: CDR1 SGHTA, CDR2 FQGTGA. This CDR3 region has 16 residues. Germline trimming cut 4 bases from V and 6 bases from J; bases unmatched to any gene: 9. Here the CDR3 reads CASSSDRDRGGNEQFF. The CDR3 bases are TGTGCCAGCAGCTCGGACCGGGACAGGGGTGGCAATGAGCAGTTCTTC.

The genes are TRBV18 and TRBJ1-3; D is unclear. The V end lost 3 bases, the J end lost 2 bases, and 17 bases lay between the germline ends. Germline CDR1 and CDR2: KGHSH and LQKENI. This CDR3 has 17 amino acids. The CDR3 here is CASSPQKGGGAGNTIYF. CDR3 DNA sequence: TGTGCCAGCTCACCGCAGAAGGGTGGCGGGGCTGGAAACACCATATATTTT. Drawing the rest from reference TRBV18 and TRBJ1-3, the complete variable domain is NAGVMQNPRHLVRRRGQEARLRCSPMKGHSHVYWYRQLPEEGLKFMVYLQKENIIDESGMPKERFSAEFPKEGPSILRIQQVVRGDSAAYFCASSPQKGGGAGNTIYFGEGSWLTVV.

The rearrangement links TRBV6-5 to TRBJ2-7, with 7 bases lining up with TRBD1. With V trimmed by 4 bases and J by 4 bases, 7 bases remained unmatched. The V gene's germline CDR1 is MNHEY and CDR2 SVGAGI. CDR3 size: 14 residues. The CDR3 protein is CASSSGQYFYEQYF. CDR3 in DNA: TGTGCCAGCAGTTCGGGACAGTATTTTTACGAGCAGTACTTC.